This T cell receptor (beta chain) is from a study of T-cell reconstitution after alpha-beta-depleted transplantation in children. Study-level results: Expanded graft clones numbering several hundred reportedly gave rise to alpha-beta T cells about two months after transplant. For some patients, TCRbeta diversity was high at day 60 because of recipient T cells and thymic progenitors that survived. Among T cells one year after transplant, newly produced cells accounted for most counts and diversity.

Unique molecular identifiers were built into the TCRbeta library. Via MiXCR, TCRdb re-called the PCR reads, giving one row per CDR3 protein. The sample gives roughly 420,000 distinct CDR3 sequences, 15% to 20% of which show up once; over 25% is in the top ten. CDR3 size: 15 residues. Trimming took 0 bases from V and 2 from J, leaving 11 bases between them. The germline CDR1 and CDR2 sequences are MNHEY and SVGAGI. As for this clonotype: The antigen is not known.

The sequencing used PBMCs, mostly from graft donor cells, collected 360 days after TCRalphabeta/CD19-depleted stem cell transplant. The TCR comes from a boy in the first two years of life who had a stem cell transplant for Wiskott-Aldrich syndrome, so the T cells may come from the graft donor. The V gene is TRBV6-5, the J gene TRBJ2-7, with D possibly matching TRBD2 (5 bases). CDR3 loop: CASSYSRTLTYEQYF. For the CDR3, the DNA is TGTGCCAGCAGTTACTCGAGGACTCTTACCTACGAGCAGTACTTC.